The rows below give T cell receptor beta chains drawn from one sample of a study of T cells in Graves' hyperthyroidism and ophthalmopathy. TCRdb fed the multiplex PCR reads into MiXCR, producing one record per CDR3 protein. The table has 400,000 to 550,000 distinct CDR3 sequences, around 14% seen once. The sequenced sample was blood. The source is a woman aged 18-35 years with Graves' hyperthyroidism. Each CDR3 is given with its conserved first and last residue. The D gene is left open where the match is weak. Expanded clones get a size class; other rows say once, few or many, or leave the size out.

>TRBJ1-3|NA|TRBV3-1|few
CASSHGPLGDTIYF
TGTGCCAGCAGCCATGGACCCCTGGGAGACACCATATATTTT
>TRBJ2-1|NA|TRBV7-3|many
CASSPHSGYNEQFF
TGTGCCAGCAGCCCCCATAGCGGCTACAATGAGCAGTTCTTC
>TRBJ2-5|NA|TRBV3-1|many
CASSQGGTIAETQYF
TGTGCCAGCAGCCAAGGTGGCACTATCGCAGAGACCCAGTACTTC
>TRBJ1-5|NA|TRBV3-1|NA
CASSQGQGINNQPQHF
TGTGCCAGCAGCCAAGGGCAGGGGATCAACAATCAGCCCCAGCATTTT
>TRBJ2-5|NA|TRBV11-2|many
CASSLDRQETQYF
TGTGCCAGCAGCTTAGACAGGCAAGAGACCCAGTACTTC
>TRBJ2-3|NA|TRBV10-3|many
CAISESGLPTDTQYF
TGTGCCATCAGTGAGTCTGGACTTCCCACAGATACGCAGTATTTT
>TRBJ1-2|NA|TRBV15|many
CATSRDRAANYGYTF
TGTGCCACCAGCAGAGATCGGGCGGCGAACTATGGCTACACCTTC
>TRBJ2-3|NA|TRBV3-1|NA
CASSPLSRSTDTQYF
TGTGCCAGCAGCCCTCTCAGTAGGAGCACAGATACGCAGTATTTT
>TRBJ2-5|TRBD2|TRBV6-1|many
CASSEELAGGPRQETQYF
TGTGCCAGCAGTGAAGAACTAGCGGGAGGGCCCCGCCAAGAGACCCAGTACTTC
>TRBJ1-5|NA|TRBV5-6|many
CASSWMGEARGNQPQHF
TGTGCCAGCAGCTGGATGGGCGAGGCGAGGGGCAATCAGCCCCAGCATTTT
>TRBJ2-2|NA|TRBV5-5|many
CASSLAVSGELFF
TGTGCCAGCAGCTTGGCGGTCTCCGGGGAGCTGTTTTTT
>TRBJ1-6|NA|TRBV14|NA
CASSPGTFVSSPLHF
TGTGCCAGCAGCCCCGGGACTTTTGTTTCTTCACCCCTCCACTTT
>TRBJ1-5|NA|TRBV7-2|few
CASRKGVSNQPQHF
TGTGCCAGCAGAAAGGGAGTCAGCAATCAGCCCCAGCATTTT
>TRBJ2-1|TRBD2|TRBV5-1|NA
CASSLRLAGGLADEQFF
TGCGCCAGCAGCTTACGACTAGCGGGAGGGTTAGCCGATGAGCAGTTCTTC
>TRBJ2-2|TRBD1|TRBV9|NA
CASSQGAGRLFF
TGTGCCAGCAGCCAGGGGGCGGGACGGCTGTTTTTT
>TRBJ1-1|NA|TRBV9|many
CASTAGTNTEAFF
TGTGCCAGCACCGCAGGTACTAACACTGAAGCTTTCTTT
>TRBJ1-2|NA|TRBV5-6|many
CASSLVQGPSGGYTF
TGTGCCAGCAGCTTGGTCCAGGGGCCTTCAGGCGGCTACACCTTC
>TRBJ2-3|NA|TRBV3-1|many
CASSQNTDGTDTQYF
TGTGCCAGCAGCCAAAACACGGACGGCACAGATACGCAGTATTTT
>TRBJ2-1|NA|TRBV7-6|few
CASSFGVGSGYNEQFF
TGTGCCAGCAGCTTCGGGGTCGGTAGCGGATACAATGAGCAGTTCTTC
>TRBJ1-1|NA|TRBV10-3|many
CAISDRVENTEAFF
TGTGCCATCAGTGACAGGGTCGAAAACACTGAAGCTTTCTTT
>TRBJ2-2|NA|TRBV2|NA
CASSPLSGNTGELFF
TGTGCCAGCAGTCCGCTCTCGGGCAACACCGGGGAGCTGTTTTTT
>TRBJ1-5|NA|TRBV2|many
CASSESGQISNQPQHF
TGTGCCAGCAGTGAATCAGGGCAAATAAGCAATCAGCCCCAGCATTTT
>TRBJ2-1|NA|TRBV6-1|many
CASSSVSYNEQFF
TGTGCCAGCAGTTCTGTTTCCTACAATGAGCAGTTCTTC
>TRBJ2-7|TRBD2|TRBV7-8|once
CASSLGVSGNTYEQYF
TGTGCCAGCAGCTTAGGGGTTAGCGGGAATACCTACGAGCAGTACTTC
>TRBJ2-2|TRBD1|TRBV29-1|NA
CSAITGGTGELFF
TGCAGCGCGATTACAGGGGGCACCGGGGAGCTGTTTTTT
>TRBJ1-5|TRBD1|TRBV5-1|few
CASSLGGGDQPQHF
TGCGCCAGCAGCTTGGGAGGGGGCGATCAGCCCCAGCATTTT
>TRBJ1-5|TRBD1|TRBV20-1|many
CSARDRAGNQPQHF
TGCAGTGCAAGGGACAGGGCGGGCAATCAGCCCCAGCATTTT
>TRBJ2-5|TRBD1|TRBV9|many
CASSVAGTGQETQYF
TGTGCCAGCAGCGTAGCGGGGACAGGACAAGAGACCCAGTACTTC
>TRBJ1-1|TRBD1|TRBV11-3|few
CASSDRVMNTEAFF
TGTGCCAGCAGCGACAGGGTTATGAACACTGAAGCTTTCTTT
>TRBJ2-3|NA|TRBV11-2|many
CASSLDRRSDTQYF
TGTGCCAGCAGCTTAGATCGTAGGTCAGATACGCAGTATTTT
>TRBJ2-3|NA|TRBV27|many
CASSLRGVVDTQYF
TGTGCCAGCAGTTTAAGGGGGGTTGTAGATACGCAGTATTTT
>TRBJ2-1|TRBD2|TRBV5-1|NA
CASSSPGLAGSNEQFF
TGCGCCAGCAGCTCTCCGGGACTAGCGGGTTCAAATGAGCAGTTCTTC
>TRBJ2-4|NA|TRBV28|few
CASSLPGNRAKNIQYF
TGTGCCAGCAGTTTACCGGGGAACCGAGCCAAAAACATTCAGTACTTC
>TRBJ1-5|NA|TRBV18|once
CASSPGQGEPQHF
TGTGCCAGCTCACCAGGACAAGGGGAGCCCCAGCATTTT
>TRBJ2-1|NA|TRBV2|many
CASSYRDPDNEQFF
TGTGCCAGCAGCTACAGGGACCCAGACAATGAGCAGTTCTTC
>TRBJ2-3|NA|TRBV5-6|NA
CASSSNLGSGDTQYF
TGTGCCAGCAGCTCCAACTTGGGGAGTGGCGATACGCAGTATTTT
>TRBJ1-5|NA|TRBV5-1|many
CASSLTGILGQPQHF
TGCGCCAGCAGCTTAACGGGGATTTTGGGTCAGCCCCAGCATTTT
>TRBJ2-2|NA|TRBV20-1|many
CSASQYTGELFF
TGCAGTGCTAGCCAGTACACCGGGGAGCTGTTTTTT
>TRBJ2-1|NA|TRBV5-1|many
CASSLGQVDEQFF
TGCGCCAGCAGCTTGGGCCAGGTCGATGAGCAGTTCTTC
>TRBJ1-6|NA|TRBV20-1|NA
CSASRDLNSPLHF
TGCAGTGCTAGCCGGGATCTGAATTCACCCCTCCACTTT
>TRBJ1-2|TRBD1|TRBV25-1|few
CASSKGQGKGGYTF
TGTGCCAGCAGTAAGGGACAGGGGAAGGGCGGCTACACCTTC
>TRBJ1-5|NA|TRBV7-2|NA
CASSLAQGSQPQHF
TGTGCCAGCAGCTTAGCCCAGGGAAGTCAGCCCCAGCATTTT
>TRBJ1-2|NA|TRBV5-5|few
CATTKGGNDYGYTF
TGTGCCACCACCAAGGGTGGGAATGACTATGGCTACACCTTC
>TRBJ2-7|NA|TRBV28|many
CASALDSSYEQYF
TGTGCCAGCGCCCTGGACAGCTCCTACGAGCAGTACTTC
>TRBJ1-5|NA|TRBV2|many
CASSVGSRNQPQHF
TGTGCCAGCAGTGTTGGGTCCCGCAATCAGCCCCAGCATTTT
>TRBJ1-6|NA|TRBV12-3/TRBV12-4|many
CASSFKGSDSPLHF
TGTGCCAGCAGTTTCAAGGGGTCGGATTCACCCCTCCACTTT
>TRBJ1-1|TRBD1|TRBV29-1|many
CSVEPLTGALAEAFF
TGCAGCGTTGAACCTTTGACAGGGGCGTTGGCTGAAGCTTTCTTT
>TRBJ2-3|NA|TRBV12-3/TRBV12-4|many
CASSSVLDTQYF
TGTGCCAGCAGTTCAGTGTTAGATACGCAGTATTTT
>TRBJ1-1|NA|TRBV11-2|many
CASSLEQGGVNTEAFF
TGTGCCAGCAGCTTAGAGCAAGGGGGAGTTAACACTGAAGCTTTCTTT
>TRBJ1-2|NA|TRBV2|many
CASSEEAGVGYGYTF
TGTGCCAGCAGTGAAGAGGCAGGTGTCGGCTATGGCTACACCTTC
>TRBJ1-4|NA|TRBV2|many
CASTGGLSNEKLFF
TGTGCCAGCACTGGGGGGCTATCGAATGAAAAACTGTTTTTT
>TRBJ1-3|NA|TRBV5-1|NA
CASSLSDRPISGNTIYF
TGCGCCAGCAGCTTGTCCGACAGGCCCATCTCTGGAAACACCATATATTTT
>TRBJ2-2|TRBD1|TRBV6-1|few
CASSGLFGQGANTGELFF
TGTGCCAGCAGTGGTCTTTTTGGACAGGGGGCGAACACCGGGGAGCTGTTTTTT